The entry that follows covers one T cell receptor (beta chain) sequence. Assay used: immunoSEQ multiplex PCR; TCRdb lists only in-frame clones, some missing. The sample lists approximately 300,000 clones, roughly nine tenths occurring once. Categorization into cohorts depended on clinical history that participants reported. Cohort 3 donors were reported recovered after two negative PCRs, clearance, or symptom resolution. Trimming cost V 1 base and J 5 bases; bases outside gene matches: 2. The CDR3 sequence is 15 residues long. Germline CDR1 reads SGHRS; CDR2 reads YFSETQ. This specimen comes from a study of blood T cell repertoires in COVID-19. Study in general: T cells, B-cell-depleted T cells, or PBMCs provided the cDNA or gDNA that served as material.

The chain combines TRBV5-1 with TRBJ2-1; 11 positions agree with TRBD2. This clonotype originated in a man aged 55 to 70 who had recovered from COVID-19. Sequencing used PBMCs or T cells enriched from blood (not recorded which). The CDR3 DNA reads TGCGCCAGCAGCTTGCTAGCGGGGGGAAACAATGAGCAGTTCTTC. Translation: CASSLLAGGNNEQFF.